Described below is a single T cell receptor (beta chain) sequence and its context. Which antigen it targets is not known. No much larger clone is present one base from it, and per-base qualities are unavailable. This sample was taken from a study of CD4 T cell repertoires in COVID-19 (dated by TCRdb to the early 2020s). Notes on the research overall: For cross-reactivity analysis, CFSE-low cells were expanded with IL-2 for 10 days, then relabeled and restimulated with spike proteins from other coronaviruses. In a few recovered individuals, the researchers analyzed the TCR Vbeta repertoire of SARS-CoV-2-reactive T cells at the subset level. Naturally processed CD4+ T cell responses to SARS-CoV-2 spike and nucleoprotein were characterized in COVID-19-recovered individuals, and clonal composition was assessed by TCR Vbeta sequencing.

Uncultured memory T cell samples were subjected to sequencing directly after ex vivo isolation. CD4+ total memory, central memory, effector memory and circulating T follicular helper cells were isolated from peripheral blood mononuclear cells. The CDR3 has 13 amino acids, counting the end cysteine and phenylalanine. CDR3 DNA is the only sequence kept; it has 39 bases, read in frame from the first base. V is reduced by 4 bases and J by 2 bases, leaving a spacing of 9 bases between them. CDR1 is given as GTSNPN and CDR2 as SVGIG, both from the germline V gene (reference sequence). The paper's findings and limits, for the study overall: Between 7 and 25% of SARS-CoV-2 clonotypes were also found in SARS-CoV and/or HKU1 spike-stimulated secondary cultures, consistent with cross-reactivity. Several of the most expanded SARS-CoV-2-reactive clonotypes were shared between two or all three memory subsets, suggesting intraclonal diversification.

The library was made by the immunoSEQ multiplex PCR assay. As for how the authors treated the data: Repertoire overlap between subsets was quantified using the Chao-Jaccard similarity index and counts of shared clonotypes. Here the immuneACCESS table is served through TCRdb, limited to in-frame sequences with V and J called. Missing clones are a known gap in these copies; in checked studies unresolved V genes cover under half, and the rest lacks a known reason. From that table come the V and J calls and clone size; the DNA was used to work out D and trimming. Across this sample there are fewer than 9,500 clones, with approximately 80% seen only once. 2% to 2.5% of the sample is in the top ten clones.

The chain was built from TRBV30 and TRBJ1-3; a confident D gene designation cannot be given. This specimen consisted of effector memory CD4+ T cells from blood, obtained before the COVID-19 pandemic. The intended sense of this specimen's cell subset or site label: CD4+ T effector memory cells. This TCR derives from a human donor who had COVID-19. DNA sequence: TGTGCCTGGATGATCGGGGCTGGAAACACCATATATTTT. Translated, it gives CAWMIGAGNTIYF.